The 22 T cell receptor beta chains below were found in one sample sequenced in a study of a mutant IDH1 vaccine in newly diagnosed glioma. Time point reported: week 11, during vaccination. A single vaccine dose contained 300 ug of mutant IDH1 20-mer peptide, and topical imiquimod was used with it. Assay: immunoSEQ multiplex PCR; the TCRdb copy retains only in-frame clones and omits some. The sample has some 59,000 clones; 75% to 90% are singletons. Their antigens are not known. Sequenced here: PBMCs, sampled from a glioma patient whose treatment included an IDH1 peptide vaccine. The receptors shown here come from a middle-aged man with glioma.

The chain carries TRBV7-6 and TRBJ2-1; 8 bases are shared with TRBD1. Looked up from germline, CDR1 is SGHVS and CDR2 is FNYEAQ. J lost 4 bases, V lost 1 base, and 3 bases had no gene match. The CDR3 is 15 amino acids. The CDR3 DNA is TGTGCCAGCAGCTTAGAGACAGGGGCTTACAATGAGCAGTTCTTC. Protein sequence: CASSLETGAYNEQFF.

V and J are TRBV11-2 and TRBJ2-2; 8 positions agree with TRBD1. In germline, CDR1 is SGHAT, CDR2 FQNNGV. Trimming cost V 2 bases and J 3 bases; bases outside gene matches: 8. The length of the CDR3 is 17 residues. CDR3 sequence reads: CASSLLRTGSDTGELFF. DNA of the CDR3: TGTGCCAGCAGCTTACTACGGACAGGGTCGGACACCGGGGAGCTGTTTTTT.

As regards this clone: The identical CDR3 is also encoded by other nucleotide sequences in the sample. The V gene is TRBV11-2, the J gene TRBJ1-2; 7 nucleotides agree with TRBD1. The CDR3 covers 13 residues. Germline lookup yields CDR1 SGHAT and CDR2 FQNNGV. V was clipped by 2 bases and J by 5 bases; unmatched bases: 2. The CDR3 is CASSLPGGYGYTF. Written as DNA, the CDR3 is TGTGCCAGCAGCTTACCAGGGGGTTATGGCTACACCTTC.

The chain has TRBV7-9 and TRBJ1-6; TRBD1 matches 8 bases. The CDR3 loop spans 16 amino acids. V lost 4 bases and J lost 7; bases outside the gene matches: 9. Germline V CDR1 and CDR2: SEHNR, FQNEAQ (reference sequence). CDR3 DNA sequence: TGTGCCAGCAGCTCCGCCGGACAGGGCTCAAATTCACCCCTCCACTTT. Translated: CASSSAGQGSNSPLHF.

The V call is TRBV29-1, the J call TRBJ1-1; a weak D match, TRBD1 (5 bases). CDR3 length equals 13 residues. Trimming stripped 6 bases from V and 3 bases from J, with 14 bases between. Germline V CDR1 and CDR2: SQVTM, ANQGSEA. The DNA for the CDR3 is TGCAGCGTGGGGGTGGGAGGCGACACTGAAGCTTTCTTT. Translated, it gives CSVGVGGDTEAFF.

This clone was seen only a few times. The chain recombines TRBV7-8 with TRBJ2-7, with 7 positions matching TRBD1. Germline values: CDR1 SGHVS, CDR2 FQNEAQ. The V segment lost 5 bases and the J segment 5 bases; nucleotides outside the gene matches: 15. The CDR3 covers 16 residues. DNA for the CDR3: TGTGCCAGCAGCCCCCCCATAAGACAGGGTCCCCACGAGCAGTACGTC. Its translation is CASSPPIRQGPHEQYV.

The chain employs TRBV15 and TRBJ2-7; D uncertain. CDR3 length equals 13 residues. Trimming took 1 base from V and 5 from J, leaving 9 bases between them. The germline gives CDR1 LNHNV, CDR2 YYDKDF (reference sequence). The CDR3 loop is CATSRVSGHEQYF. The DNA for the CDR3 is TGTGCCACCAGCAGAGTATCCGGGCACGAGCAGTACTTC.

This clone was detected once. The rearrangement uses TRBV28 and TRBJ1-1; 7 nucleotides line up with TRBD1. Per germline, CDR1 MDHEN and CDR2 SYDVKM. This CDR3 contains 15 residues. The V and J ends lost 6 bases and 3 bases, in that order; junction bases with no gene match: 10. CDR3 bases: TGTGCCAGCAGCTGGGACAGCGACTATGACACTGAAGCTTTCTTT. Residues: CASSWDSDYDTEAFF. The full variable domain, in which reference TRBV28 and TRBJ1-1 provide the parts outside the CDR3, is DVKVTQSSRYLVKRTGEKVFLECVQDMDHENMFWYRQDPGLGLRLIYFSYDVKMKEKGDIPEGYSVSREKKERFSLILESASTNQTSMYLCASSWDSDYDTEAFFGQGTRLTVV.

This chain joins TRBV28 and TRBJ1-5; the match to TRBD1 covers 10 bases. The CDR3 length is 15 residues. The junction had 2 bases not matched to a gene; V was cut back by 4 bases and J by 2 bases. Germline loops: CDR1 MDHEN, CDR2 SYDVKM. CDR3 loop: CASSYDRGRNQPQHF. The DNA for the CDR3 is TGTGCCAGCAGTTACGACAGGGGGCGCAATCAGCCCCAGCATTTT.

The chain joins TRBV11-3 to TRBJ1-1; D ambiguous. CDR1 is SGHNT and CDR2 is YENEEA in the germline V gene. V lost 5 bases, J lost 4 bases, and 8 bases lay in between. This CDR3 spans 12 amino acids. Here the CDR3 DNA reads TGTGCCAGCAGCGGCGGGATCACTGAAGCTTTCTTT. Translation gives CASSGGITEAFF. Variable domain in full (rest from reference TRBV11-3 and TRBJ1-1): EAGVVQSPRYKIIEKKQPVAFWCNPISGHNTLYWYLQNLGQGPELLIRYENEEAVDDSQLPKDRFSAERLKGVDSTLKIQPAELGDSAVYLCASSGGITEAFFGQGTRLTVV.

This clone was seen just once. The chain is built from TRBV27 and TRBJ2-7; D call uncertain. V lost 8 bases and J 0 bases, leaving 5 bases between the germline ends. Germline values: CDR1 MNHEY, CDR2 SMNVEV (reference sequence). The CDR3 is 11 residues long. The CDR3 here is CASGLSYEQYF. CDR3 DNA sequence: TGTGCCAGCGGCCTCTCCTACGAGCAGTACTTC.

This clone was seen only a few times. The chain links TRBV29-1 to TRBJ2-5; 9 bases fit TRBD1. The CDR3 loop spans 13 amino acids. Looked up from germline, CDR1 is SQVTM and CDR2 is ANQGSEA. V trimming: 6 bases; J trimming: 5 bases; junction bases outside the gene matches: 7. The CDR3 DNA follows: TGCAGCGTCGCACAGGGGGCGCAGGAGACCCAGTACTTC. Translation: CSVAQGAQETQYF.

The chain is built from TRBV15 and TRBJ2-7; no reliable D call. This CDR3 comprises 12 residues. Between the trimmed V and J ends, which lost 5 bases and 0 bases, there was a span of 5 bases. CDR1 is LNHNV and CDR2 is YYDKDF in the germline V gene (reference sequence). As DNA, the CDR3 is TGTGCCACCAGCGCGGCCTCCTACGAGCAGTACTTC. Protein: CATSAASYEQYF.

This chain links TRBV14 with TRBJ2-7, with D perhaps matching TRBD2 (6 bases). The CDR3 sequence is 13 residues long. Germline-derived CDR1 and CDR2 are SGHDN and FVKESK. The V and J ends lost 6 bases and 3 bases respectively, with 12 bases between them. The CDR3 region has the DNA TGTGCCAGCAGTCGTTGGGGGGACTACGAGCAGTACGTC. The encoded protein is CASSRWGDYEQYV.

This clone appeared a single time. The J gene is TRBJ1-1, the V gene TRBV9; TRBD1 aligns across 8 bases. Trimming removed 3 bases from V and 4 bases from J; junction bases left unmatched: 8. Germline CDR1 and CDR2: SGDLS and YYNGEE. The CDR3 has 15 residues. The CDR3, as DNA: TGTGCCAGCAGCGCGTCGAGAACAGGGGGCACTGAAGCTTTCTTT. This encodes CASSASRTGGTEAFF.

The CDR3 protein is CASSLDTDRGPGGYTF. CDR3 nucleotides: TGTGCCAGCAGCTTAGATACGGACAGGGGGCCGGGTGGCTACACCTTC. The chain recombines TRBV7-9 with TRBJ1-2, with 11 bases aligning to TRBD1. CDR1 is SEHNR and CDR2 is FQNEAQ in the germline V gene (reference sequence). V dropped 1 base and J dropped 7; count of bases not matched to a gene: 8. CDR3 size: 16 residues.

The chain couples TRBV21-1 to TRBJ2-7; the D segment call TRBD2 is taken from the table without a DNA check. TRBV21-1 is noted as a pseudogene. The CDR3 is 13 amino acids. The CDR3 is CASSKPRVREQYF. CDR3 sequence (DNA): TGTGCCAGCAGCAAGCCCCGGGTTCGCGAGCAGTACTTC.

This rearrangement joins TRBV9 to TRBJ2-3; TRBD2 matches at 8 bases. The CDR3 spans 17 residues. The V and J ends lost 3 bases and 0 bases, in that order; junction bases with no gene match: 9. Germline V gene data show CDR1 as SGDLS and CDR2 as YYNGEE. This CDR3 reads CASSAAGGRGSTDTQYF. CDR3 nucleotides: TGTGCCAGCAGCGCTGCGGGAGGAAGGGGGAGCACAGATACGCAGTATTTT.

The V and J genes are TRBV5-8 and TRBJ2-1; D gene uncertain. V dropped 1 base and J dropped 7 bases, with 9 bases sitting between them. The germline V gene encodes CDR1 SGHTS and CDR2 YDEGEE. CDR3 size: 13 residues. CDR3 protein: CASSLTLGNEQFF. CDR3 bases: TGTGCCAGCAGCTTGACCTTGGGTAATGAGCAGTTCTTC.

The J gene is TRBJ2-7, the V gene TRBV4-2; 8 bases map to TRBD2. The CDR3 runs to 16 residues. With V trimmed by 0 bases and J by 1 base, 5 bases remained unmatched. Germline V gene sequence: CDR1 LGHNA, CDR2 YNFKEQ. The CDR3 DNA sequence: TGTGCCAGCAGCCAAGATTACAGCGGGAGTTCCTACGAGCAGTACTTC. This gives the protein CASSQDYSGSSYEQYF.

The V gene is TRBV5-1, the J gene TRBJ2-2, with D maybe TRBD1 (5 bases). CDR1 is SGHRS and CDR2 is YFSETQ in the germline V gene. The CDR3 spans 14 residues. The V end was cut by 4 bases, the J end by 5 bases, with 12 bases between. The CDR3 DNA reads as TGCGCCAGCAGCCGACAGTATGGGACCGGGGAGCTGTTTTTT. It translates to CASSRQYGTGELFF.

This clone was found a few times. The CDR3 here is CASILRGTGSRGEQYF. DNA for the CDR3: TGTGCCAGCATCCTACGGGGTACAGGGAGTAGAGGCGAGCAGTACTTC. The chain carries TRBV5-6 and TRBJ2-7; perhaps TRBD1 as D (6 bases). The germline CDR1 and CDR2 sequences are SGHDT and YYEEEE. Trimming stripped 6 bases from V and 6 bases from J, with 25 bases between. CDR3 size: 16 residues.